This TCR beta chain was recorded in a study of brain metastases from non-small cell lung cancer (dated by TCRdb to between 2018 and 2021). About the full investigation: The immune microenvironment of paired resected primary tumors and brain metastases from non-small-cell lung cancer patients was profiled.

General conclusions and limits of the study: T-cell clones appeared expanded in 60% to 75% of brain metastases relative to the matched primary tumors. Paired brain metastases and primary tumors largely shared TCR repertoires, although T-cell densities in the metastases were sparse. T-cell infiltration was lower in brain metastases than in primary tumors (P < 0.001).

A cohort of about 39 patients with surgically resected non-small-cell lung cancer, for whom both primary tumor and brain metastasis specimens were available, was included. The tumor specimens used were formalin-fixed, paraffin-embedded tissues taken from archives. Libraries were built with the immunoSEQ multiplex PCR assay. T-cell receptor beta chain repertoire sequencing was performed alongside a 770-gene immune expression panel. The source is immuneACCESS, and TCRdb retained only in-frame sequences with V and J called. Part of the clones is not carried over; for the studies checked, unresolved V genes explain less than half of this, and the remainder is unexplained. The sample table holds around 1,400 clones, of which 70% to 90% were seen once. The top ten clonotypes cover around a sixth of the sample. Remarks on this clone: This receptor's antigen is unknown. No much larger clonotype is one base removed from it; base qualities were not supplied.

The germline V gene sets CDR1 to KGHSH and CDR2 to LQKENI. Its CDR3 holds 16 amino acids, cysteine through phenylalanine. The DNA shown is the 48-base CDR3, in frame from base 1. The germline ends are 11 bases apart after V is trimmed by 2 bases and J by 0 bases. The specimen sequenced was tissue from a brain metastasis. The sample's cell subset or site, from its label and the paper: resected brain metastasis paired with primary lung tumor. Here the chain combines TRBV18 and TRBJ1-3; the D segment cannot be called with confidence. This sequence was found in a donor aged 40 or older with non-small cell lung cancer. The DNA sequence reads TGTGCCAGCTCACCATACGAGACCGGCTCTGGAAACACCATATATTTT. This encodes CASSPYETGSGNTIYF. Extended through the reference TRBV18 and TRBJ1-3 proteins, this CDR3 yields the full variable domain: NAGVMQNPRHLVRRRGQEARLRCSPMKGHSHVYWYRQLPEEGLKFMVYLQKENIIDESGMPKERFSAEFPKEGPSILRIQQVVRGDSAAYFCASSPYETGSGNTIYFGEGSWLTVV.